A selection of T cell receptor beta chains follows, all from one sample in a study of patients and donors after allogeneic stem cell transplantation. TCRdb itself ran the RT-PCR reads through MiXCR, one entry per CDR3 protein. Among about 90,000 distinct CDR3 sequences listed, about 48% were seen once. The sequenced sample was blood, either unsorted or a sorted T cell fraction (not recorded which). These receptors came from a human donor who was either an allogeneic HSCT recipient or a stem cell or donor lymphocyte infusion donor (not recorded which). It is not recorded whose cells these are; they may come from a transplant donor. CDR3s include the opening cysteine and the closing phenylalanine or tryptophan.

14 TRBV6-2/TRBV6-3 CASRQDRENTEAFF
12 TRBV9 CASKVNTGELFF
15 TRBV28 CASIPSQEADYGYTF
16 TRBV12-3/TRBV12-4 CASSIGGDFSGNTIYF
14 TRBV5-1 CASNPGLITDTQYF
14 TRBV20-1 CSALQEDRNYGYTF
16 TRBV7-2 CASSAPTGYSNQPQHF
14 TRBV7-9 CASSLQSVGNTIYF
15 TRBV10-3 CAIRPQGAVGNTIYF
16 TRBV20-1 CSGTQGGARSGNTIYF
9 TRBV7-2 CASSLLGTF
17 TRBV4-3 CASSQGDRGIGGEKLFF
16 TRBV12-3/TRBV12-4 CASSPGQGLGDTEAFF
15 TRBV7-9 CASSPRTGGYTEAFF
15 TRBV4-3 CASSQASVTRRGYTF
11 TRBV29-1 CSVEPSWGAFF
14 TRBV12-3/TRBV12-4 CASSLGTRTTEAFF
15 TRBV5-1 CATTRSGIFQETQYF
15 TRBV12-3/TRBV12-4 CASSSSGRIYNEQFF
14 TRBV15 CATRIGEGNQPQHF
14 TRBV2 CASSDLQKNTEAFF
13 TRBV29-1 CSVKAAGMTEAFF
15 TRBV20-1 CSAIPGTANTYGYTF
14 TRBV6-4 CASSATGGGYGYTF
15 TRBV27 CASSLSGANNQPQHF
20 TRBV4-3 CASSPGRQRGLLSSYNEQFF
15 TRBV18 CASSPLESSGNTIYF
12 TRBV28 CAIQGLGQPQHF
11 TRBV7-3 CASSLSGVQFF
17 TRBV29-1 CSVEAYLPPYLNTEAFF
14 TRBV6-5 CASRARLSNQPQHF
14 TRBV12-3/TRBV12-4 CASTGGGGNQPQHF
17 TRBV27 CASSLRQGRGGNQPQHF
15 TRBV4-1 CASSPLLLGDNEQFF
13 TRBV5-6 CASSDGPNTEAFF
17 TRBV7-9 CASSARDLGVNNSPLHF
14 TRBV19 CASISDFGGQPQHF
14 TRBV20-1 CSADGQGWNQPQHF
12 TRBV25-1 CASSGGQTPLHF
16 TRBV3-1 CASSPLPGVGNTEAFF
15 TRBV6-5 CASSLYREINYGYTF
12 TRBV12-3/TRBV12-4 CASSLLGETQYF
13 TRBV24-1 CATSDLSLETQYF
14 TRBV4-3 CASSQGTRNTEAFF
16 TRBV6-5 CASSRTQGARSQPQHF
13 TRBV4-1 CASSSWAIYGYTF
13 TRBV28 CASSSIQIQPQHF
16 TRBV4-1 CASSSGPPAMNTEAFF
15 TRBV7-9 CASSLVTGWYYGYTF
12 TRBV7-9 CASSPALETQYF
16 TRBV5-5 CASSLTPGQGNEKLFF
17 TRBV7-2 CASSLLDGWRDRDLYTF
13 TRBV29-1 CSFPAFPEETQYF
14 TRBV18 CASSQDRGGSPLHF
15 TRBV7-9 CASRVIGQANTEAFF
13 TRBV6-2/TRBV6-3 CASSSQANTEAFF